This TCR beta chain was sequenced in a study of T cells in tuberculosis. The CDR3 extends over 17 amino acids. V gave up 2 bases and J gave up 0 bases; unmatched junction bases: 3. Germline values: CDR1 SGHTA, CDR2 FQGNSA. Sequencing was performed with immunoSEQ multiplex PCR; in TCRdb, only in-frame clones are kept and a portion is missing. The repertoire holds approximately 31,000 clones, around 95% seen once, with 2.4% in the top ten. This chain uses TRBV7-2 with TRBJ1-4; the match to TRBD1 covers 10 bases. Input material: PBMCs. The clonotype originates from a donor under 30 with latent tuberculosis or without tuberculosis infection. The CDR3 sequence is CASSLNGQGATNEKLFF. The CDR3 DNA follows: TGTGCCAGCAGCTTAAACGGACAGGGGGCAACTAATGAAAAACTGTTTTTT.